A selection of T cell receptor beta chains follows, all from one sample in a study of blood T cell repertoires in COVID-19. The method was immunoSEQ multiplex PCR; TCRdb's version includes in-frame clones alone and lacks a portion of them. The sample lists around 300,000 clones, approximately 88% occurring once. The sample taken for sequencing was peripheral blood. The origin of the receptors is a woman in her 30s with COVID-19, enrolled during active disease. CDR3s include the opening cysteine and the closing phenylalanine or tryptophan. The D gene is left open where the match is weak. Part of the rows lack a size; the others show once, few, many or a class for expanded clones.

abundance: -
d_gene: TRBD1
v_gene: TRBV4-2
j_gene: TRBJ2-4
CDR3aa: CASSPGQGTLAKNIQYF
CDR3nt: TGTGCCAGCAGCCCAGGACAGGGTACCCTAGCCAAAAACATTCAGTACTTC

abundance: -
d_gene: -
v_gene: TRBV24-1
j_gene: TRBJ1-4
CDR3aa: CATSEKRRPGRAEKLFF
CDR3nt: TGTGCCACCAGTGAAAAAAGGAGGCCAGGGAGGGCTGAAAAACTGTTTTTT

abundance: -
d_gene: -
v_gene: TRBV5-1
j_gene: TRBJ1-1
CDR3aa: CASSWGDQGEAFF
CDR3nt: TGCGCCAGCAGCTGGGGGGACCAGGGTGAAGCTTTCTTT

abundance: -
d_gene: -
v_gene: TRBV19
j_gene: TRBJ2-4
CDR3aa: CASSIRGGENIQYF
CDR3nt: TGTGCCAGTAGTATAAGGGGGGGTGAAAACATTCAGTACTTC

abundance: -
d_gene: TRBD1
v_gene: TRBV2
j_gene: TRBJ1-6
CDR3aa: CASSPDRDARSLHF
CDR3nt: TGTGCCAGCAGCCCCGACAGGGACGCCCGTTCCCTCCACTTT

abundance: -
d_gene: -
v_gene: TRBV5-6
j_gene: TRBJ1-1
CDR3aa: CASSRQPTNTEAFF
CDR3nt: TGTGCCAGCAGCCGACAGCCTACTAACACTGAAGCTTTCTTT

abundance: -
d_gene: -
v_gene: TRBV14
j_gene: TRBJ1-2
CDR3aa: CASIENGYTF
CDR3nt: TGTGCCAGCATTGAGAATGGCTACACCTTC

abundance: -
d_gene: -
v_gene: TRBV27
j_gene: TRBJ2-7
CDR3aa: CASSLVPGHRSYEQYF
CDR3nt: TGTGCCAGCAGTTTAGTCCCGGGACACCGTTCCTACGAGCAGTACTTC

abundance: -
d_gene: -
v_gene: TRBV5-6
j_gene: TRBJ2-1
CDR3aa: CASSLRGTYGEQFF
CDR3nt: TGTGCCAGCAGCTTGAGGGGGACCTACGGTGAGCAGTTCTTC

abundance: once
d_gene: TRBD1
v_gene: TRBV18
j_gene: TRBJ1-5
CDR3aa: CASSDMGQNSNQPQHF
CDR3nt: TGTGCCAGCTCAGATATGGGACAGAATAGCAATCAGCCCCAGCATTTT

abundance: few
d_gene: -
v_gene: TRBV5-1
j_gene: TRBJ1-1
CDR3aa: CASKRREPNTEAFF
CDR3nt: TGCGCCAGCAAAAGACGGGAACCTAACACTGAAGCTTTCTTT

abundance: -
d_gene: -
v_gene: TRBV6-5
j_gene: TRBJ1-4
CDR3aa: CASSYRRREKLFF
CDR3nt: TGTGCCAGCAGTTATCGCCGGCGGGAAAAACTGTTTTTT

abundance: -
d_gene: -
v_gene: TRBV6-1
j_gene: TRBJ2-3
CDR3aa: CASSEGSTVPSTDTQYF
CDR3nt: TGTGCCAGCAGTGAAGGCTCGACAGTTCCTAGCACAGATACGCAGTATTTT

abundance: -
d_gene: -
v_gene: TRBV2
j_gene: TRBJ1-6
CDR3aa: CASGQGYSYNSPLHF
CDR3nt: TGTGCCAGCGGGCAGGGGTACTCCTATAATTCACCCCTCCACTTT

abundance: -
d_gene: -
v_gene: TRBV30
j_gene: TRBJ1-1
CDR3aa: CAWSVQGNTEAFF
CDR3nt: TGTGCCTGGAGTGTACAGGGTAACACTGAAGCTTTCTTT

abundance: -
d_gene: -
v_gene: TRBV6-1
j_gene: TRBJ1-3
CDR3aa: CASSEGTGGGGNTIYF
CDR3nt: TGTGCCAGCAGTGAAGGGACGGGGGGAGGTGGAAACACCATATATTTT

abundance: once
d_gene: TRBD2
v_gene: TRBV7-2
j_gene: TRBJ2-7
CDR3aa: CASSLALAGGLYEQYF
CDR3nt: TGTGCCAGCAGCTTAGCCCTAGCGGGGGGGCTCTACGAGCAGTACTTC

abundance: few
d_gene: -
v_gene: TRBV18
j_gene: TRBJ1-6
CDR3aa: CASSPKGQGSSSYNSPLHF
CDR3nt: TGTGCCAGCTCACCAAAGGGGCAGGGGTCAAGCTCCTATAATTCACCCCTCCACTTT

abundance: -
d_gene: TRBD1
v_gene: TRBV11-2
j_gene: TRBJ1-1
CDR3aa: CASSRTGQLNTEAFF
CDR3nt: TGTGCCAGCAGCCGAACGGGACAGCTAAACACTGAAGCTTTCTTT

abundance: -
d_gene: TRBD1
v_gene: TRBV11-3
j_gene: TRBJ2-3
CDR3aa: CASSSGGFGTDTQYF
CDR3nt: TGTGCCAGCAGCTCAGGGGGCTTTGGGACAGATACGCAGTATTTT

abundance: once
d_gene: TRBD1
v_gene: TRBV7-9
j_gene: TRBJ2-5
CDR3aa: CASSLSQGAGETQYF
CDR3nt: TGTGCCAGCAGCTTATCCCAGGGGGCTGGGGAGACCCAGTACTTC

abundance: -
d_gene: TRBD1
v_gene: TRBV5-1
j_gene: TRBJ2-2
CDR3aa: CASSFGDRGNAGELFF
CDR3nt: TGCGCCAGCAGCTTCGGGGACAGGGGGAACGCCGGGGAGCTGTTTTTT

abundance: -
d_gene: -
v_gene: TRBV18
j_gene: TRBJ1-3
CDR3aa: CASLRGTRDTIYF
CDR3nt: TGTGCCAGCTTACGTGGGACACGGGACACCATATATTTT

abundance: -
d_gene: TRBD1
v_gene: TRBV18
j_gene: TRBJ1-5
CDR3aa: CASSPGQGNQPQHF
CDR3nt: TGTGCCAGCTCACCCGGACAGGGCAATCAGCCCCAGCATTTT

abundance: once
d_gene: -
v_gene: TRBV24-1
j_gene: TRBJ2-2
CDR3aa: CATSDLSSNTGELFF
CDR3nt: TGTGCCACCAGTGATTTGAGCTCGAACACCGGGGAGCTGTTTTTT

abundance: -
d_gene: -
v_gene: TRBV6-5
j_gene: TRBJ1-6
CDR3aa: CASSYEPGVGNSPLHF
CDR3nt: TGTGCCAGCAGTTACGAGCCAGGGGTTGGTAATTCACCCCTCCACTTT

abundance: -
d_gene: TRBD1
v_gene: TRBV5-1
j_gene: TRBJ1-2
CDR3aa: CASSDRPQGYGYTF
CDR3nt: TGCGCCAGCTCGGACCGCCCACAGGGGTATGGCTACACCTTC

abundance: -
d_gene: -
v_gene: TRBV7-2
j_gene: TRBJ2-1
CDR3aa: CASSSYRNEQFF
CDR3nt: TGTGCCAGCAGCTCCTATAGAAATGAGCAGTTCTTC

abundance: few
d_gene: TRBD2
v_gene: TRBV15
j_gene: TRBJ2-1
CDR3aa: CATSRGLAGADEQFF
CDR3nt: TGTGCCACCAGCAGAGGACTAGCGGGGGCCGATGAGCAGTTCTTC

abundance: -
d_gene: -
v_gene: TRBV27
j_gene: TRBJ2-2
CDR3aa: CASSRYAELAANTGELFF
CDR3nt: TGTGCCAGCAGTCGGTATGCGGAACTAGCCGCGAACACCGGGGAGCTGTTTTTT

abundance: -
d_gene: -
v_gene: TRBV7-8
j_gene: TRBJ1-6
CDR3aa: CASSSRQLGSPLHF
CDR3nt: TGTGCCAGCAGCTCCAGACAGTTGGGGTCACCCCTCCACTTT

abundance: once
d_gene: -
v_gene: TRBV13
j_gene: TRBJ1-3
CDR3aa: CASSYSLMGGDGNTIYF
CDR3nt: TGTGCCAGCAGCTACTCTCTGATGGGGGGAGATGGAAACACCATATATTTT

abundance: -
d_gene: TRBD1
v_gene: TRBV6-1
j_gene: TRBJ2-5
CDR3aa: CASYRTGESETQYF
CDR3nt: TGTGCCAGCTACCGGACAGGGGAATCGGAGACCCAGTACTTC

abundance: -
d_gene: TRBD1
v_gene: TRBV7-2
j_gene: TRBJ1-2
CDR3aa: CASSLVDRGKDYGYTF
CDR3nt: TGTGCCAGCAGCTTAGTGGACAGGGGAAAGGACTATGGCTACACCTTC

abundance: -
d_gene: TRBD1
v_gene: TRBV5-4
j_gene: TRBJ1-2
CDR3aa: CASSPGTGGLSYTF
CDR3nt: TGTGCCAGCAGCCCCGGGACAGGGGGTCTAAGCTACACCTTC

abundance: -
d_gene: -
v_gene: TRBV5-1
j_gene: TRBJ1-6
CDR3aa: CASSADNAGSPLHF
CDR3nt: TGCGCCAGCAGCGCCGACAACGCGGGATCACCCCTCCACTTT

abundance: -
d_gene: -
v_gene: TRBV6-5
j_gene: TRBJ2-3
CDR3aa: CASSSVTSPTDTQYF
CDR3nt: TGTGCCAGCAGTTCGGTCACTAGTCCCACAGATACGCAGTATTTT

abundance: -
d_gene: TRBD2
v_gene: TRBV4-1
j_gene: TRBJ2-2
CDR3aa: CASSQVLAGVPLWDTGELFF
CDR3nt: TGCGCCAGCAGCCAAGTACTAGCGGGGGTACCCCTTTGGGACACCGGGGAGCTGTTTTTT

abundance: -
d_gene: TRBD1
v_gene: TRBV5-1
j_gene: TRBJ1-1
CDR3aa: CASSNRGPNTEAFF
CDR3nt: TGCGCCAGCAGCAACAGGGGGCCGAACACTGAAGCTTTCTTT

abundance: -
d_gene: -
v_gene: TRBV18
j_gene: TRBJ1-1
CDR3aa: CASSPLSGENTEAFF
CDR3nt: TGTGCCAGCTCACCCCTATCCGGAGAGAACACTGAAGCTTTCTTT